Below are 28 T cell receptor beta chains sequenced from a single sample in a study of neoadjuvant nivolumab and ipilimumab in lung cancer. Sequenced by immunoSEQ multiplex PCR; TCRdb stores in-frame clones only, minus some. The sample has about 8,800 clones, approximately 80% seen once; the top ten hold about 8%. Sequencing was performed on tumor tissue, taken after neoadjuvant nivolumab, alone or with ipilimumab, at or shortly before surgery. All receptors derive from an adult with non-small cell lung cancer.

This chain uses TRBV19 with TRBJ1-2; tentatively, D is TRBD1 (5 bases). V was shortened by 6 bases and J by 6 bases, with 17 bases between the two germline ends. The CDR3 spans 14 residues. Germline V gene sequence: CDR1 LNHDA, CDR2 SQIVND (reference sequence). This CDR3 is CASSFQGVSHGYTF. CDR3 in DNA: TGTGCCAGTAGCTTTCAGGGCGTGAGTCATGGCTACACCTTC.

This clone has a handful of counts. The chain uses TRBV6-6 and TRBJ2-1, with D perhaps TRBD2 (6 bases). The CDR3 is 15 residues long. The V gene's germline CDR1 is MNHNY and CDR2 SVGAGI (reference sequence). The V end lost 8 bases, the J end lost 2 bases, and 16 bases lay between the germline ends. The CDR3 coding sequence is TGTGCCAGCTTCCGGGACTTCCTGACCTACAATGAGCAGTTCTTC. It translates to CASFRDFLTYNEQFF.

The genes are TRBV2 and TRBJ2-7; 11 positions match TRBD2. The V and J ends lost 1 base and 5 bases, in that order; junction bases with no gene match: 10. Germline CDR1 SNHLY, CDR2 FYNNEI. CDR3 size: 17 residues. The CDR3 region is CASSEGGASGRRHEQYF. The CDR3 DNA reads TGTGCCAGCAGTGAAGGGGGGGCTAGCGGGAGGAGGCACGAGCAGTACTTC.

This clone was counted between two and nine times. V and J are TRBV6-5 and TRBJ2-2; D call uncertain. The CDR3 contains 14 residues. Germline V CDR1 and CDR2: MNHEY, SVGAGI. Between the trimmed V and J ends, which lost 4 bases and 1 base, there was a span of 7 bases. The CDR3 is CASSSGVNTGELFF. The CDR3 DNA is TGTGCCAGCAGTTCGGGCGTGAACACCGGGGAGCTGTTTTTT.

This clone is deemed large. The rearrangement uses TRBV30 and TRBJ2-7; 7 bases are shared with TRBD1. V was pared by 5 bases and J by 0 bases, with 4 bases of the junction left unmatched. Per germline, CDR1 GTSNPN and CDR2 SVGIG (reference sequence). The CDR3 extends over 13 amino acids. As DNA, the CDR3 is TGTGCCTGGGCAGGACAGGACTCCTACGAGCAGTACTTC. Encoded protein: CAWAGQDSYEQYF.

The rearrangement joins TRBV5-6 to TRBJ2-3, with 9 nucleotides matching TRBD2. The CDR3 sequence is 17 residues long. The germline V gene encodes CDR1 SGHDT and CDR2 YYEEEE. J was trimmed by 5 bases and V by 5 bases; bases with no gene match: 15. For the CDR3, the DNA is TGTGCCAGCAGGGCGCTTCTCGCAGCGGGGGGTCTAGATACGCAGTATTTT. Translation: CASRALLAAGGLDTQYF.

This clone was recorded a few times. This chain connects TRBV30 to TRBJ1-2; D is uncertain. CDR3 length equals 15 residues. Trimming pared 0 bases from V and 4 bases from J, leaving 15 bases between. Germline V gene data show CDR1 as GTSNPN and CDR2 as SVGIG (reference sequence). This CDR3 is CAWSVGTVGSYGYTF. The CDR3 DNA reads TGTGCCTGGAGTGTAGGAACAGTAGGCTCCTATGGCTACACCTTC.

The V call is TRBV29-1, the J call TRBJ1-1; a weak D match, TRBD1 (6 bases). The CDR3 loop spans 14 amino acids. V lost 2 bases, J lost 1 base, and 11 bases lay in between. The germline gives CDR1 SQVTM, CDR2 ANQGSEA. CDR3 in amino acids: CSVEKGGGNTEAFF. CDR3 bases: TGCAGCGTTGAAAAAGGGGGGGGGAACACTGAAGCTTTCTTT.

This rearrangement joins TRBV5-4 to TRBJ2-2, with 11 nucleotides matching TRBD1. Trimming cost V 4 bases and J 4 bases; bases outside gene matches: 6. This CDR3 is 16 amino acids long. The germline V gene has CDR1 SGHNT and CDR2 YYREEE (reference sequence). CDR3 nucleotides: TGTGCCAGCAGCGCTACCGGGACAGGGGGCACCGGGGAGCTGTTTTTT. Translated, it gives CASSATGTGGTGELFF.

V gene TRBV6-1 combines with J gene TRBJ1-1, with D maybe TRBD1 (5 bases). Germline V gene lookup returns CDR1 MNHNS and CDR2 SASEGT. V was shortened by 6 bases and J by 4 bases, with 15 bases between the two germline ends. This CDR3 contains 14 residues. The CDR3 DNA reads as TGTGCCAGCAGGGGGACGGGGGACGTCACTGAAGCTTTCTTT. This codes for CASRGTGDVTEAFF.

This chain joins TRBV5-1 and TRBJ1-6, with 10 nucleotides matching TRBD1. CDR1 and CDR2 (germline): SGHRS, YFSETQ. The ends lost 4 bases at V and 9 bases at J; junction bases unmatched: 7. The CDR3 runs 15 residues. This chain's CDR3 is CASSKGTGEGSPLHF. CDR3 bases: TGCGCCAGCAGCAAAGGGACAGGGGAAGGTTCACCCCTCCACTTT. The full variable domain, its missing parts supplied by reference TRBV5-1 and TRBJ1-6, is KAGVTQTPRYLIKTRGQQVTLSCSPISGHRSVSWYQQTPGQGLQFLFEYFSETQRNKGNFPGRFSGRQFSNSRSEMNVSTLELGDSALYLCASSKGTGEGSPLHFGNGTRLTVT.

CDR3 sequence: CASSHTGTTEAFF. DNA for the CDR3: TGTGCCAGCAGTCATACAGGGACCACTGAAGCTTTCTTT. This chain joins TRBV14 and TRBJ1-1, with a possible D match to TRBD1 (6 bases). CDR1 is SGHDN and CDR2 is FVKESK in the germline V gene. Trimming cost V 6 bases and J 4 bases, with 12 bases left between them. There are 13 residues in the CDR3.

The chain joins TRBV9 to TRBJ1-2, with a weak D call TRBD1 (5 bases). The germline V and J ends were trimmed by 4 bases and 6 bases, with 22 bases remaining between them. The CDR3 length is 16 residues. The germline gives CDR1 SGDLS, CDR2 YYNGEE. CDR3 DNA: TGTGCCAGCAGCCCCTGGGGGGAGGGAACCGTGGATGGCTACACCTTC. Protein: CASSPWGEGTVDGYTF.

The chain is built from TRBV29-1 and TRBJ1-4, with D unresolved. V dropped 6 bases and J dropped 3 bases, with 8 bases sitting between them. Germline CDR1 reads SQVTM; CDR2 reads ANQGSEA. The CDR3 has 12 amino acids. The CDR3 DNA reads TGCAGCGTGGTGCAGGCTAATGAAAAACTGTTTTTT. Encoded protein: CSVVQANEKLFF.

The rearrangement uses TRBV5-1 and TRBJ1-2, with D tentatively TRBD1 (5 bases). The CDR3 extends over 14 amino acids. Trimming shortened V by 4 bases and J by 7 bases, and 17 bases separated the two germline ends. CDR1 and CDR2 (germline): SGHRS, YFSETQ. The CDR3 sequence: CASSLGTTEGGYTF. The DNA for the CDR3 is TGCGCCAGCAGCCTAGGGACCACGGAGGGTGGCTACACCTTC.

J is TRBJ2-5 and V is TRBV29-1; TRBD1 agrees at 9 bases. The germline gives CDR1 SQVTM, CDR2 ANQGSEA. The CDR3 is 15 residues long. Unmatched junction bases numbered 11, after V lost 4 bases and J lost 5 bases. The CDR3 coding sequence is TGCAGCGTTGGTTTGTGGTACAGGGGGCTGGAGACCCAGTACTTC. Translated: CSVGLWYRGLETQYF.

This clone was seen only once. The V and J genes are TRBV11-3 and TRBJ2-1; TRBD1 matches at 8 bases. CDR1 and CDR2 (germline): SGHNT, YENEEA. This CDR3 is built from 17 residues. The V and J ends lost 1 base and 3 bases, in that order; junction bases with no gene match: 8. The chain's CDR3 is CASSLVYFGTGYNEQFF. The CDR3 nucleotides are TGTGCCAGCAGCTTAGTCTATTTTGGGACAGGCTACAATGAGCAGTTCTTC.

The J gene is TRBJ2-1, the V gene TRBV5-1; 7 bases line up with TRBD2. Germline loops: CDR1 SGHRS, CDR2 YFSETQ. The trim removed 2 bases at V and 0 bases at J, leaving 5 bases unmatched. The CDR3 totals 16 residues. The CDR3 protein is CASSFPSGYSYNEQFF. The DNA for the CDR3 is TGCGCCAGCAGCTTCCCTAGCGGCTACTCCTACAATGAGCAGTTCTTC.

The V gene is TRBV5-6, the J gene TRBJ2-1; 8 nucleotides align to TRBD2. Trimming took 1 base from V and 1 from J; bases not matched to a gene: 4. CDR1 SGHDT and CDR2 YYEEEE come from the germline V gene. The CDR3 extends over 16 amino acids. The CDR3 here is CASSLQTGGSYNEQFF. The CDR3, as DNA: TGTGCCAGCAGCTTGCAGACGGGAGGGTCCTACAATGAGCAGTTCTTC.

As to this clone: At one end, the junction sequence differs from germline, possibly due to a read error. The chain has TRBV5-1 and TRBJ1-6; TRBD1 might be the D (5 bases). This CDR3 has 15 amino acids. CDR1 is SGHRS and CDR2 is YFSETQ in the germline V gene. The CDR3 DNA sequence: TGCGCCAGCAGCTTGGAGCTATTGGGGGATTCAACCCTCCACTTT. This sequence encodes CASSLELLGDSTLHF.

The chain is built from TRBV19 and TRBJ2-7; a possible D gene is TRBD2 (6 bases). Trimming took off 8 bases at V and 5 bases at J, with 16 bases between the two ends. The CDR3 covers 13 residues. Germline V gene lookup returns CDR1 LNHDA and CDR2 SQIVND (reference sequence). CDR3: CASGDLSPDEQYF. In DNA, the CDR3 is TGTGCCAGTGGGGACTTGAGTCCAGACGAGCAGTACTTC.

Here the CDR3 reads CASSHPPGLANTGELFF. The CDR3 DNA reads as TGCGCCAGCAGCCATCCACCGGGACTAGCGAACACCGGGGAGCTGTTTTTT. The rearrangement links TRBV4-1 to TRBJ2-2; TRBD2 agrees at 8 bases. V gave up 3 bases and J gave up 0 bases; unmatched junction bases: 6. The CDR3 totals 17 residues. CDR1 is MGHRA, CDR2 YSYEKL, per germline.

The chain links TRBV18 to TRBJ1-2; 8 positions agree with TRBD1. V was clipped by 4 bases and J by 4 bases; unmatched bases: 14. The CDR3 covers 17 residues. From germline, CDR1 is KGHSH and CDR2 LQKENI. The CDR3 DNA reads TGTGCCAGCTCACGGGAGATCCCGGGACAGGAACTCTATGGCTACACCTTC. Translated, it gives CASSREIPGQELYGYTF.

The chain employs TRBV5-1 and TRBJ2-6, with no clear D. Trimming cost V 0 bases and J 2 bases, with 6 bases left between them. CDR1 and CDR2 (germline): SGHRS, YFSETQ. This CDR3 contains 15 residues. The CDR3 loop reads CASSLEVAGANVLTF. DNA for the CDR3: TGCGCCAGCAGCTTGGAAGTTGCTGGGGCCAACGTCCTGACTTTC. Full variable domain (remainder filled in from reference TRBV5-1 and TRBJ2-6): KAGVTQTPRYLIKTRGQQVTLSCSPISGHRSVSWYQQTPGQGLQFLFEYFSETQRNKGNFPGRFSGRQFSNSRSEMNVSTLELGDSALYLCASSLEVAGANVLTFGAGSRLTVL.

The genes are TRBV11-2 and TRBJ2-3; 9 nucleotides line up with TRBD2. Germline V CDR1 and CDR2: SGHAT, FQNNGV. This CDR3 is built from 13 residues. The trim removed 0 bases at V and 14 bases at J, leaving 6 bases unmatched. The chain's CDR3 is CASSLERGGRTYF. Written as DNA, the CDR3 is TGTGCCAGCAGCTTAGAGCGGGGGGGCCGGACGTATTTT.

The gene calls are TRBV7-9 and TRBJ1-2; 10 positions match TRBD1. J lost 7 bases, V lost 5 bases, and 4 bases had no gene match. The CDR3 is made up of 13 amino acids. In germline, CDR1 is SEHNR, CDR2 FQNEAQ (reference sequence). CDR3 nucleotide sequence: TGTGCCAGCAGCGGACAGGGGGACGGTGGCTACACCTTC. Protein product: CASSGQGDGGYTF.

The V and J genes are TRBV6-5 and TRBJ2-2; either TRBD1 or TRBD2 may supply D (5 bases each). This CDR3 contains 13 residues. Germline assignment: CDR1 MNHEY and CDR2 SVGAGI. Between the trimmed V and J ends, which lost 8 bases and 0 bases, there was a span of 7 bases. The CDR3 loop is CASEGPNTGELFF. The CDR3 DNA reads TGTGCCAGCGAGGGGCCGAACACCGGGGAGCTGTTTTTT.

The V call is TRBV7-9, the J call TRBJ1-2; D is uncertain. CDR3 length equals 19 residues. Germline CDR1 and CDR2: SEHNR and FQNEAQ (reference sequence). V was trimmed by 1 base and J by 8 bases, leaving 29 bases between them. This CDR3 is CASSLEASRRPALYRGYTF. For the CDR3, the DNA is TGTGCCAGCAGCTTAGAAGCTTCCCGCCGGCCAGCCTTATATCGGGGCTACACCTTC.